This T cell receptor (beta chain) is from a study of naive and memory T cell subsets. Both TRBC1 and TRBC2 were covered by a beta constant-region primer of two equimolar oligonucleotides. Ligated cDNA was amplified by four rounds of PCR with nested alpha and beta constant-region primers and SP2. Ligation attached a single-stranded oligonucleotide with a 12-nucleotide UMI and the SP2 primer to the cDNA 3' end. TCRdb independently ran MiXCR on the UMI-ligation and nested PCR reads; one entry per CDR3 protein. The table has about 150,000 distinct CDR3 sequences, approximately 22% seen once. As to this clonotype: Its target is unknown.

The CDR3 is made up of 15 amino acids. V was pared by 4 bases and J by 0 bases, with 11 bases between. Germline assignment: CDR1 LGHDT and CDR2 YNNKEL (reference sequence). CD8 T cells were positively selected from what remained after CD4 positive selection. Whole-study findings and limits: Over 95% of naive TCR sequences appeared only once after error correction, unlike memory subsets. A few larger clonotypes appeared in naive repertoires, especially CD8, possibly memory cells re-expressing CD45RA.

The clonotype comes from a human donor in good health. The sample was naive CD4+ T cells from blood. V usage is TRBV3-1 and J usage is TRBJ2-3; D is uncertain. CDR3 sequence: CASSLLASSTDTQYF. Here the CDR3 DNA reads TGTGCCAGCAGCCTTCTTGCGTCTAGCACAGATACGCAGTATTTT.